The T cell receptor beta chain under discussion was sequenced for a study of blood T cell repertoires in COVID-19. The wider study: The samples span acute and convalescent COVID-19 from the United States, Italy and Spain. Sources were T cells, B-cell-depleted T cells, or PBMCs; the material itself was cDNA or gDNA.

Sequenced by immunoSEQ multiplex PCR; TCRdb stores in-frame clones only, minus some. The sample has some 48,000 clones, 85% to 90% seen once; the top ten hold under 6%. Germline V lookup: CDR1 MGHRA, CDR2 YSYEKL. V gave up 1 base and J gave up 3 bases; unmatched junction bases: 4. This CDR3 comprises 15 residues. This TCR was recovered from a woman in her sixties with acute or convalescent COVID-19. Material: peripheral blood. The gene calls are TRBV4-1 and TRBJ2-7, with 9 bases lining up with TRBD2. The CDR3 DNA follows: TGCGCCAGCAGCCAAGTAGCGGGGGTTCTCTACGAGCAGTACTTC. Its protein product is CASSQVAGVLYEQYF.